The rows below give T cell receptor beta chains drawn from one sample of a study of read filtering for tumor transcriptome and immune sequencing. TCRdb called the reads again in MiXCR, with one record for every CDR3 protein. The sample includes 130,000 or so distinct CDR3 sequences, less than 15% of them seen just once. The sample consisted of a population of CD138-negative cells sorted from bone marrow. These receptors were taken from a donor aged 40 or older with multiple myeloma. The CDR3 runs from the conserved cysteine through the conserved F or W. Clone size is not always given. Where it is, it says once, few, many or a class for expanded clones.

j_gene: TRBJ2-3; len: 18; v_gene: TRBV15; abundance: few; CDR3aa: CATSRDDLTAGGTDTQYF
j_gene: TRBJ1-1; len: 16; v_gene: TRBV23-1; abundance: many; CDR3aa: CASRPWAQMMDTEAFF
j_gene: TRBJ2-1; len: 15; v_gene: TRBV20-1; abundance: many; CDR3aa: CSARRTSGGYNEQFF
j_gene: TRBJ2-7; len: 16; v_gene: TRBV12-5; abundance: many; CDR3aa: CASGLILAGVSYEQYF
j_gene: TRBJ2-5; len: 15; v_gene: TRBV20-1; abundance: many; CDR3aa: CSARRPGHPAGTQYF
j_gene: TRBJ2-7; len: 11; v_gene: TRBV19; abundance: many; CDR3aa: CASSIGVEQYF
j_gene: TRBJ1-5; len: 19; v_gene: TRBV4-1; abundance: NA; CDR3aa: CASSQGFMTGHDSNQPQHF
j_gene: TRBJ2-1; len: 15; v_gene: TRBV7-6; abundance: many; CDR3aa: CASSPGSGFYNEQFF
j_gene: TRBJ1-5; len: 14; v_gene: TRBV29-1; abundance: few; CDR3aa: CSAQMGHGNQPQHF
j_gene: TRBJ2-7; len: 13; v_gene: TRBV6-5; abundance: NA; CDR3aa: CASRSLPSGEQYF
j_gene: TRBJ2-1; len: 17; v_gene: TRBV7-2; abundance: many; CDR3aa: CASSLALLASGSHEQFF
j_gene: TRBJ2-5; len: 15; v_gene: TRBV15; abundance: many; CDR3aa: CATSGRQGGMETQYF
j_gene: TRBJ2-3; len: 17; v_gene: TRBV5-1; abundance: NA; CDR3aa: CASSFSLAGALTDTQYF
j_gene: TRBJ2-1; len: 15; v_gene: TRBV11-1; abundance: many; CDR3aa: CASSPSGRGLNEQFF
j_gene: TRBJ2-1; len: 15; v_gene: TRBV11-2; abundance: many; CDR3aa: CASSLGRSSYNEQFF
j_gene: TRBJ2-2; len: 16; v_gene: TRBV5-5; abundance: many; CDR3aa: CASSLWVAASTGELFF
j_gene: TRBJ2-3; len: 18; v_gene: TRBV6-1; abundance: many; CDR3aa: CASSEASGRGAATDTQYF
j_gene: TRBJ2-1; len: 14; v_gene: TRBV6-2/TRBV6-3; abundance: many; CDR3aa: CASKYRRPDNEQFF